These T cell receptor beta chains were read from a single sample in a study of glioma-infiltrating T cells after dendritic cell vaccination. TCRdb's table, derived via immunoSEQ multiplex PCR, lists solely in-frame clones and lacks some. The data show 95,000 to 110,000 clones, roughly 79% seen once. Specimen: blood, collected before dendritic cell vaccination. The receptors derive from a human donor with glioblastoma. CDR3s include the opening cysteine and the closing phenylalanine or tryptophan. The order of the fields is V gene, D gene, J gene, CDR3 protein, CDR3 DNA. A D gene is named only where the DNA matches it firmly.

TRBV13	NA	TRBJ1-1	CASTQSGTEAFF	TGTGCCAGCACCCAATCAGGTACTGAAGCTTTCTTT
TRBV7-3	TRBD1	TRBJ2-5	CASSSGTEDQETQYF	TGTGCCAGCAGCTCTGGGACAGAGGACCAAGAGACCCAGTACTTC
TRBV10-3	TRBD2	TRBJ2-3	CAISESPSGASTDTQYF	TGTGCCATCAGTGAGTCGCCTAGCGGGGCCAGCACAGATACGCAGTATTTT
TRBV4-2	NA	TRBJ2-3	CASSQAGGQRGEGDTQYF	TGTGCCAGCAGCCAAGCAGGGGGCCAGCGGGGGGAGGGAGATACGCAGTATTTT
TRBV4-1	NA	TRBJ2-2	CASSQDRGVELFF	TGCGCCAGCAGCCAAGATCGGGGAGTGGAGCTGTTTTTT
TRBV7-9	TRBD2	TRBJ2-1	CASSSWAGGDPYNEQFF	TGTGCCAGCAGCTCGTGGGCGGGGGGGGATCCCTACAATGAGCAGTTCTTC
TRBV5-8	NA	TRBJ1-1	CASSLVGIGVNTEAFF	TGTGCCAGCAGCTTGGTAGGGATAGGGGTGAACACTGAAGCTTTCTTT
TRBV9	TRBD1	TRBJ1-2	CASSVQGASGYTF	TGTGCCAGCAGCGTACAGGGGGCTAGTGGCTACACCTTC
TRBV27	NA	TRBJ1-3	CASRKSPPRPGSGNTIYF	TGTGCCAGCAGAAAAAGCCCCCCTAGGCCTGGCTCTGGAAACACCATATATTTT
TRBV18	NA	TRBJ1-4	CASSHSSTNEKLFF	TGTGCCAGCTCGCACAGCTCAACTAATGAAAAACTGTTTTTT
TRBV29-1	TRBD2	TRBJ2-5	CSVEAQALGIAGTYQETQYF	TGCAGCGTTGAAGCCCAAGCCCTAGGGATAGCGGGGACCTACCAAGAGACCCAGTACTTC